This T cell receptor beta chain was found in a study of T cell repertoires in cytomegalovirus infection. General study findings and limits: Dominating the ex vivo response were TCR beta clonotypes that were CMV-specific and HLA-C-restricted.

From germline, CDR1 is SGHNT and CDR2 YENEEA. V lost 5 bases, J lost 1 base, and 13 bases lay in between. CDR3 size: 15 residues. Each CDR3 protein gets one entry after TCRdb re-called the reads with MiXCR. The table lists around 530,000 distinct CDR3 sequences, around a quarter of them singletons. This clonotype was seen a handful of times. The target antigen is unknown. The origin of this receptor is a human donor in good health (CMV status not recorded). Some clones in this sample may be carry-over from other donors' samples. Sequencing was performed on PBMCs. The genes are TRBV11-3 and TRBJ2-3; D possibly uses TRBD1 or TRBD2 (5 bases each). CDR3 DNA sequence: TGTGCCAGCAGCGACCGGGACCAAGGCACAGATACGCAGTATTTT. This sequence encodes CASSDRDQGTDTQYF. The variable domain in full, with the rest retrieved from reference TRBV11-3 and TRBJ2-3, is EAGVVQSPRYKIIEKKQPVAFWCNPISGHNTLYWYLQNLGQGPELLIRYENEEAVDDSQLPKDRFSAERLKGVDSTLKIQPAELGDSAVYLCASSDRDQGTDTQYFGPGTRLTVL.